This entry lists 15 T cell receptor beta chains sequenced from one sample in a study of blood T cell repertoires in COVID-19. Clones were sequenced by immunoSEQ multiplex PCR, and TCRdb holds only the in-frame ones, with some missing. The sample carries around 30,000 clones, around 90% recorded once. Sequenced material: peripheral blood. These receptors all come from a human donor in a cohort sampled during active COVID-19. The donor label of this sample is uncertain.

Written as DNA, the CDR3 is TGTGCCAGCAGTTACGGCAGCTCCTACAATGAGCAGTTCTTC. This sequence encodes CASSYGSSYNEQFF. This chain uses TRBV6-5 with TRBJ2-1; D is undetermined. The germline CDR1 and CDR2 sequences are MNHEY and SVGAGI. This CDR3 region has 14 residues. V dropped 2 bases and J dropped 0 bases, with 5 bases sitting between them.

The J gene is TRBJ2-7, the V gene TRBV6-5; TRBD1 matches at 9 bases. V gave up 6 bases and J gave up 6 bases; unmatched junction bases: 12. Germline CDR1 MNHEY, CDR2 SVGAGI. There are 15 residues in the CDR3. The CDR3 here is CASRNPGQGSGEQYF. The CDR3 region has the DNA TGTGCCAGCAGAAATCCGGGACAGGGTTCGGGCGAGCAGTACTTC.

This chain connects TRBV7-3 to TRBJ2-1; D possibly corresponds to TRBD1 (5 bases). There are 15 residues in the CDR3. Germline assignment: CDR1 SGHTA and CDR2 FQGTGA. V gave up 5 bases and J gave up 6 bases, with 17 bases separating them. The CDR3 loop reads CASSPNWGRGNEQFF. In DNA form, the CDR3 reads TGTGCCAGCAGCCCCAACTGGGGCAGAGGCAATGAGCAGTTCTTC.

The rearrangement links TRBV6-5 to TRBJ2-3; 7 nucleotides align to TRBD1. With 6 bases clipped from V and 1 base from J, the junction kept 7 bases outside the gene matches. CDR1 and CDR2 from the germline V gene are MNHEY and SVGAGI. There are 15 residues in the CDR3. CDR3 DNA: TGTGCCAGCAGCTCACAGGGGTTGGGCACAGATACGCAGTATTTT. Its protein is CASSSQGLGTDTQYF.

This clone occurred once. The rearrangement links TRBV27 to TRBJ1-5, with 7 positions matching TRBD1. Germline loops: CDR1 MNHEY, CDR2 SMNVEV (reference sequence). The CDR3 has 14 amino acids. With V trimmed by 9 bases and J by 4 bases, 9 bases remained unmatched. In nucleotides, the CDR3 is TGTGCCAGTCCCCCGGGACAGCCTAATCAGCCCCAGCATTTT. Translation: CASPPGQPNQPQHF.

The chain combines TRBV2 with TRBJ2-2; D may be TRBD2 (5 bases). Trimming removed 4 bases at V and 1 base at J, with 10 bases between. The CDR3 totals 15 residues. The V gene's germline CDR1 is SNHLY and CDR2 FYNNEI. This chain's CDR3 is CASSGDGENTGELFF. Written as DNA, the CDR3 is TGTGCCAGCAGTGGTGACGGGGAGAACACCGGGGAGCTGTTTTTT.

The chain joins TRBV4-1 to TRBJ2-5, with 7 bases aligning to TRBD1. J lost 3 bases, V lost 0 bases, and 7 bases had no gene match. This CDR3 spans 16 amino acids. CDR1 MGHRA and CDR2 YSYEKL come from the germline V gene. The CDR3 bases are TGCGCCAGCAGCCAAGATAGGGGGCCGAGTGAAGAGACCCAGTACTTC. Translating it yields CASSQDRGPSEETQYF.

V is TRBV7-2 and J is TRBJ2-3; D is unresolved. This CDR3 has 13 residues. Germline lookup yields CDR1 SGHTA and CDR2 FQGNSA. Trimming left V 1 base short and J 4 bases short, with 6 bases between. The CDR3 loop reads CASSLGESDTQYF. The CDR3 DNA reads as TGTGCCAGCAGCTTAGGAGAATCAGATACGCAGTATTTT. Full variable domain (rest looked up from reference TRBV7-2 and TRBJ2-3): GAGVSQSPSNKVTEKGKDVELRCDPISGHTALYWYRQSLGQGLEFLIYFQGNSAPDKSGLPSDRFSAERTGGSVSTLTIQRTQQEDSAVYLCASSLGESDTQYFGPGTRLTVL.

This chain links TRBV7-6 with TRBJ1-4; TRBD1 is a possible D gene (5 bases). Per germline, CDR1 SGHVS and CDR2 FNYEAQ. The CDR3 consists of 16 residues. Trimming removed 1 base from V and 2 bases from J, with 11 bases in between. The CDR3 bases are TGTGCCAGCAGCTTAGGGCAGGGAGGCACTAATGAAAAACTGTTTTTT. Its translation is CASSLGQGGTNEKLFF.

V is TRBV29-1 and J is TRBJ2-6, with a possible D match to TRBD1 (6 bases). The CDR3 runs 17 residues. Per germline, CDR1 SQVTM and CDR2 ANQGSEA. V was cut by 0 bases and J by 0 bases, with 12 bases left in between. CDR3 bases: TGCAGCGTTGAAGACTGGGGGCACAGCTCTGGGGCCAACGTCCTGACTTTC. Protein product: CSVEDWGHSSGANVLTF.

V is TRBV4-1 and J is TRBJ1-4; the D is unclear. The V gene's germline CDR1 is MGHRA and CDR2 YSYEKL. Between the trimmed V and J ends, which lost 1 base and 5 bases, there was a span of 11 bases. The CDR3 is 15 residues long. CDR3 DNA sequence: TGCGCCAGCAGCCAAGGTCGGGGAGCCAATGAAAAACTGTTTTTT. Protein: CASSQGRGANEKLFF.

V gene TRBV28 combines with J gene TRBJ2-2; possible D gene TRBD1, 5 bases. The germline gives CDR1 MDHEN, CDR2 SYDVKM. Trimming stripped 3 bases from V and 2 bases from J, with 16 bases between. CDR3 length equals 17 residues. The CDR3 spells CASSFSRPGQNTGELFF. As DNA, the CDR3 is TGTGCCAGCAGTTTCTCCCGACCAGGGCAAAACACCGGGGAGCTGTTTTTT.

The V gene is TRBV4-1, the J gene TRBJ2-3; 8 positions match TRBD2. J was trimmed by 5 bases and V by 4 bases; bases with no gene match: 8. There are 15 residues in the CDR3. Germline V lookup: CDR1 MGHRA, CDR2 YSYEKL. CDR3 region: CASSRRTSGGDTQYF. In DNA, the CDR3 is TGCGCCAGCAGCCGCCGCACTAGCGGTGGAGATACGCAGTATTTT.

This CDR3 reads CASSLVGGQDTEAFF. The CDR3 DNA reads TGTGCCAGCAGCCTGGTCGGGGGGCAGGACACTGAAGCTTTCTTT. This chain connects TRBV11-1 to TRBJ1-1, with a tentative D call TRBD1 (6 bases). This CDR3 has 15 amino acids. Trimming removed 5 bases from V and 3 bases from J, with 16 bases in between. Germline V gives CDR1 SGHAT, CDR2 FQDESV (reference sequence).

The CDR3 reads CAISESRGKGADYGYTF. The DNA of the CDR3 is TGTGCCATCAGTGAGAGTCGGGGTAAGGGGGCGGACTATGGCTACACCTTC. The gene calls are TRBV10-3 and TRBJ1-2, with TRBD1 identical over 7 bases. V shed 2 bases and J 3 bases; nucleotides not matched to a gene: 12. Germline assignment: CDR1 ENHRY and CDR2 SYGVKD. The CDR3 totals 17 residues.